A selection of T cell receptor beta chains follows, all from one sample in a study of T cell responses to AZD1222 COVID-19 vaccine. Measured with immunoSEQ multiplex PCR; TCRdb has only the in-frame clones, and not every one. The table records 150,000 to 200,000 clones, approximately 92% of them present only once. The sample in question was peripheral blood, obtained on day 0 of AZD1222 vaccination. These receptors originate from an adult in good health. Each CDR3 is given with its conserved first and last residue. D genes are given only for firm matches. The size field is filled for only some rows; it gives once, few, many or a size class.

D: NA
V: TRBV4-2
J: TRBJ2-5
size: NA
DNA: TGTGCCAGCAGCCAAGGTACTAGCTGGGAGCAAGAGACCCAGTACTTC
CDR3: CASSQGTSWEQETQYF

D: TRBD1
V: TRBV4-1
J: TRBJ1-3
size: NA
DNA: TGCGCCAGCAGCCACCCGACAGGGGGCCGCTCTGGAAACACCATATATTTT
CDR3: CASSHPTGGRSGNTIYF

D: TRBD1
V: TRBV30
J: TRBJ1-6
size: NA
DNA: TGTGCCTGGACCACCGGGACAGGTCATTTCGCCCTCCACTTT
CDR3: CAWTTGTGHFALHF

D: NA
V: TRBV24-1
J: TRBJ1-2
size: NA
DNA: TGTGCCACCAGTGATGCTAGGGGGTACACCTTC
CDR3: CATSDARGYTF

D: NA
V: TRBV3-1/TRBV3-2
J: TRBJ1-2
size: once
DNA: TGTGCCAGCAGCCTTCGGACAGCCCCTAACTATGGCTACACCTTC
CDR3: CASSLRTAPNYGYTF

D: NA
V: TRBV6-5
J: TRBJ2-7
size: NA
DNA: TGTGCCAGCAGTTACTCTAAGGGGAGCTACGAGCAGTACTTC
CDR3: CASSYSKGSYEQYF

D: NA
V: TRBV19
J: TRBJ2-7
size: NA
DNA: TGTGCCAGTAGTATAAGGGGGAGCCGGGACGAGCAGTACTTC
CDR3: CASSIRGSRDEQYF

D: NA
V: TRBV29-1
J: TRBJ2-3
size: NA
DNA: TGCAGCGTTGGAGTACGCAGGGGCAGAGATACGCAGTATTTT
CDR3: CSVGVRRGRDTQYF

D: NA
V: TRBV5-5
J: TRBJ1-5
size: NA
DNA: TGTGCCAGCAGCTTGGGGTCGATCAGGAAACAGCCCCAGCATTTT
CDR3: CASSLGSIRKQPQHF

D: NA
V: TRBV9
J: TRBJ2-3
size: NA
DNA: TGTGCCAGCAGCGTAGACACAGATACGCAGTATTTT
CDR3: CASSVDTDTQYF

D: TRBD1
V: TRBV7-2
J: TRBJ1-3
size: NA
DNA: TGTGCCAGCAGCTTAAGGGACAGGGGGGAATACACCATATATTTT
CDR3: CASSLRDRGEYTIYF

D: NA
V: TRBV19
J: TRBJ2-7
size: NA
DNA: TGTGCCAGTACCAATGGGTACGAGCAGTACTTC
CDR3: CASTNGYEQYF

D: NA
V: TRBV12-3/TRBV12-4
J: TRBJ2-5
size: NA
DNA: TGTGCCAGCAGTTTGGGACATCGGGGGACCCAGTACTTC
CDR3: CASSLGHRGTQYF

D: NA
V: TRBV18
J: TRBJ1-1
size: NA
DNA: TGTGCCAGCTCTCAGATATCGGACAGAACTGAAGCTTTCTTT
CDR3: CASSQISDRTEAFF

D: TRBD1
V: TRBV13
J: TRBJ1-2
size: NA
DNA: TGTGCCAGCAGCTTAGGCAGGGGGCTCGGCTATGGCTACACCTTC
CDR3: CASSLGRGLGYGYTF

D: TRBD1
V: TRBV3-1/TRBV3-2
J: TRBJ2-7
size: NA
DNA: TGTGCCAGCAGCCAGCCAGGACAGGGGGTGGATGAGCAGTACTTC
CDR3: CASSQPGQGVDEQYF

D: TRBD2
V: TRBV28
J: TRBJ2-7
size: NA
DNA: TGTGCCAGCAGTCCTGGGACTAGCGGGAGATCTCCCAATTCCTACGAGCAGTACTTC
CDR3: CASSPGTSGRSPNSYEQYF

D: NA
V: TRBV21-1
J: TRBJ2-7
size: NA
DNA: TGTGCCAGCAGCAAACGCCGGGGGGAACAATACGAGCAGTACTTC
CDR3: CASSKRRGEQYEQYF

D: TRBD1
V: TRBV5-8
J: TRBJ2-7
size: NA
DNA: TGTGCCAGCAGCCAGGACAGGGTTTCCTACGAGCAGTACTTC
CDR3: CASSQDRVSYEQYF

D: NA
V: TRBV7-9
J: TRBJ2-3
size: NA
DNA: TGTGCCAGCAGCCCAGGGGATCCTAGCACAGATACGCAGTATTTT
CDR3: CASSPGDPSTDTQYF

D: TRBD1
V: TRBV5-1
J: TRBJ1-5
size: NA
DNA: TGCGCCAGCAGCTTGTTTGGACAGGGGTTGGAGCCCCAGCATTTT
CDR3: CASSLFGQGLEPQHF

D: TRBD2
V: TRBV29-1
J: TRBJ2-1
size: once
DNA: TGCAGCGTTGGTTTAGCGGGAACCTACAATGAGCAGTTCTTC
CDR3: CSVGLAGTYNEQFF

D: TRBD2
V: TRBV12-3/TRBV12-4
J: TRBJ2-1
size: NA
DNA: TGTGCCAGCAGTCGGGGACTACAGGAGCAGTTCTTC
CDR3: CASSRGLQEQFF

D: NA
V: TRBV4-1
J: TRBJ1-5
size: few
DNA: TGCGCCAGCAGCCAAGCCGAGTCAGGGCAGCCCCAGCATTTT
CDR3: CASSQAESGQPQHF

D: TRBD1
V: TRBV7-8
J: TRBJ1-1
size: once
DNA: TGTGCCAGCAGCCTACTCGGACAGGGGATTGGTAACACTGAAGCTTTCTTT
CDR3: CASSLLGQGIGNTEAFF

D: NA
V: TRBV7-2
J: TRBJ1-1
size: NA
DNA: TGTGCCAGCAGCCCCGGTTGGGGGTCTGGGCCTGAAGCTTTCTTT
CDR3: CASSPGWGSGPEAFF

D: TRBD1
V: TRBV9
J: TRBJ1-1
size: NA
DNA: TGTGCCAGCAGCGCCTCCGGGACAGGGGGCACTGAAGCTTTCTTT
CDR3: CASSASGTGGTEAFF

D: NA
V: TRBV4-1
J: TRBJ2-7
size: NA
DNA: TGCGCCAGCAGCCTAGGGTGGGGGGCCTACGAGCAGTACTTC
CDR3: CASSLGWGAYEQYF

D: TRBD1
V: TRBV9
J: TRBJ1-6
size: NA
DNA: TGTGCCAGCAGCGTAAAACCGACAGGGCGTAATTCACCCCTCCACTTT
CDR3: CASSVKPTGRNSPLHF

D: NA
V: TRBV7-2
J: TRBJ1-2
size: NA
DNA: TGTGCCAGCAGCTTAGGGCCAGCCCAGTCCTTCTATGGCTACACCTTC
CDR3: CASSLGPAQSFYGYTF

D: NA
V: TRBV30
J: TRBJ1-5
size: NA
DNA: TGTGCCTGGAGCCCCCCGGTCCGGACAGTTAATCAGCCCCAGCATTTT
CDR3: CAWSPPVRTVNQPQHF

D: NA
V: TRBV2
J: TRBJ1-5
size: NA
DNA: TGTGCCAGCAGCCTGACAGTGAGCAATCAGCCCCAGCATTTT
CDR3: CASSLTVSNQPQHF

D: NA
V: TRBV7-3
J: TRBJ2-2
size: NA
DNA: TGTGCCAGCAGCTCCTCCAATGTGGGCGGGGAGCTGTTTTTT
CDR3: CASSSSNVGGELFF

D: NA
V: TRBV7-9
J: TRBJ2-3
size: NA
DNA: TGTGCCAGCAGCTCCGGACAGACGATCACAGATACGCAGTATTTT
CDR3: CASSSGQTITDTQYF

D: NA
V: TRBV10-2
J: TRBJ1-5
size: NA
DNA: TGCGCCAGCAGTTCGTTTTCGAATCAGCCCCAGCATTTT
CDR3: CASSSFSNQPQHF

D: NA
V: TRBV6-5
J: TRBJ2-7
size: NA
DNA: TGTGCCAGCTACCCTAGATCAGTCTCCTACGAGCAGTACTTC
CDR3: CASYPRSVSYEQYF

D: TRBD1
V: TRBV5-3
J: TRBJ2-2
size: NA
DNA: TGTGCCAGAAGCTTGGTTACGGACAGGGGGCGCGCCGGGGAGCTGTTTTTT
CDR3: CARSLVTDRGRAGELFF

D: TRBD1
V: TRBV5-1
J: TRBJ2-5
size: NA
DNA: TGCGCCAGCCGACAGGGGAAAGAGATGGCCCAGTACTTC
CDR3: CASRQGKEMAQYF

D: NA
V: TRBV5-1
J: TRBJ2-2
size: NA
DNA: TGCGCCAGCAGCCCCTCCCGGATTAGCGGAGTCACCGGGGAGCTGTTTTTT
CDR3: CASSPSRISGVTGELFF

D: NA
V: TRBV9
J: TRBJ1-6
size: NA
DNA: TGTGCCAGCAGGCAGGACGGTGCTAATTCACCCCTCCACTTT
CDR3: CASRQDGANSPLHF